This T cell receptor (beta chain) was retrieved from a study of blood T cell repertoires in COVID-19. About the study: COVID-19 samples collected from the United States, Italy and Spain covered acute and convalescent phases. PBMCs, B-cell-depleted T cells, or T cells provided the cDNA or gDNA that made up the material.

CDR1 and CDR2 from the germline V gene are KGHSH and LQKENI. The J segment lost 1 base and the V segment lost 5 bases, leaving 6 bases of the junction unmatched. This CDR3 has 15 residues. Original analysis: Researchers report that nucleated cell counts were estimated from reference gene primer amplification. Method: immunoSEQ multiplex PCR; TCRdb's copy keeps in-frame clones and lacks some. For V, J and clone size, that table is used; D and trimming come from the DNA. The repertoire holds some 150,000 clones, around 84% seen once, with less than 3.5% in the top ten. This clone was picked up one time.

This TCR was sampled from a human donor with acute or convalescent COVID-19. The donor label of this sample is uncertain. The source material was peripheral blood. J is TRBJ2-3 and V is TRBV18, with 7 bases aligning to TRBD1. The CDR3 DNA is TGTGCCAGCTCAAGACCGGGACAGCGCACAGATACGCAGTATTTT. Protein product: CASSRPGQRTDTQYF.